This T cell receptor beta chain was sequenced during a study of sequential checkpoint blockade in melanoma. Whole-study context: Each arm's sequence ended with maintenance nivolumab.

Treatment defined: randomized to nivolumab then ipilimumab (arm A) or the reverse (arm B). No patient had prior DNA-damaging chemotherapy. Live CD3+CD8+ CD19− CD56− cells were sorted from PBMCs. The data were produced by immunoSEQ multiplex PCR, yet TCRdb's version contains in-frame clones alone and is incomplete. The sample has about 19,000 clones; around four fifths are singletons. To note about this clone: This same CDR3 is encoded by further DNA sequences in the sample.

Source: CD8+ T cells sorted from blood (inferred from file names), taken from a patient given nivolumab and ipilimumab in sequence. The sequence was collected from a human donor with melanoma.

CDR3 sequence: CASSALGGVGTEAFF. CDR3 DNA sequence: TGTGCCAGCAGCGCCCTCGGGGGAGTAGGCACTGAAGCTTTCTTT. The rearrangement uses TRBV7-9 and TRBJ1-1, with D maybe TRBD1 (5 bases). The CDR3 is made up of 15 amino acids. Deletions cut 5 bases from V and 4 bases from J, with 17 bases between. CDR1 is SEHNR, CDR2 FQNEAQ, per germline (reference sequence).